Following are 4 T cell receptor beta chains from one sample sequenced in a study of OX40 agonist ivuxolimab in advanced cancers. Method: immunoSEQ multiplex PCR; TCRdb's copy keeps in-frame clones and lacks some. Of roughly 53,000 clones listed, about four fifths were seen once; the top ten hold 3.5% to 5.5%. Specimen: CD4+ or CD8+ T cells sorted from blood, collected in a trial of the OX40 agonist ivuxolimab. These receptor sequences come from an adult with an advanced solid tumor such as melanoma, head and neck, liver or kidney cancer.

The J gene is TRBJ2-6, the V gene TRBV15; either TRBD1 or TRBD2 may fit D (5 bases each). CDR3 length: 18 amino acids. Trimming removed 0 bases from V and 0 bases from J, with 12 bases in between. From germline, CDR1 is LNHNV and CDR2 YYDKDF (reference sequence). The CDR3 loop reads CATSRDEGPSSGANVLTF. As DNA, the CDR3 is TGTGCCACCAGCAGAGATGAGGGGCCAAGCTCTGGGGCCAACGTCCTGACTTTC.

The rearrangement joins TRBV28 to TRBJ1-1; the D gene is possibly TRBD1 (6 bases). Between the trimmed V and J ends, which lost 6 bases and 1 base, there was a span of 9 bases. Germline CDR1 is MDHEN and CDR2 is SYDVKM. This CDR3 spans 13 amino acids. CDR3 sequence (DNA): TGTGCCAGCAGATGGGGGGCGAACACTGAAGCTTTCTTT. Its translation is CASRWGANTEAFF.

This clone has a handful of counts. The chain's CDR3 is CASSFSTSGRGNEQFF. In DNA form, the CDR3 reads TGTGCCAGCAGCTTCTCAACTAGCGGGAGGGGCAATGAGCAGTTCTTC. The chain recombines TRBV11-3 with TRBJ2-1; 13 nucleotides agree with TRBD2. The CDR3 spans 16 residues. V was pared by 3 bases and J by 6 bases, with 5 bases of the junction left unmatched. CDR1 SGHNT and CDR2 YENEEA come from the germline V gene. Supplemented by reference TRBV11-3 and TRBJ2-1, the full variable domain reads EAGVVQSPRYKIIEKKQPVAFWCNPISGHNTLYWYLQNLGQGPELLIRYENEEAVDDSQLPKDRFSAERLKGVDSTLKIQPAELGDSAVYLCASSFSTSGRGNEQFFGPGTRLTVL.

The CDR3 reads CASSSTSRSRGNTIYF. CDR3 DNA: TGTGCCAGTAGTTCCACGTCCCGGTCTCGCGGAAACACCATATATTTT. The chain links TRBV19 to TRBJ1-3; D gene uncertain. V was clipped by 5 bases and J by 4 bases, with 18 bases between them. Germline V CDR1 and CDR2: LNHDA, SQIVND (reference sequence). This CDR3 contains 16 residues.